The 5 T cell receptor beta chains given below trace back to one sample, sequenced in a study of post-analysis software for immune sequencing data. The study's findings and limits: Included in a set of four or five TRBV segments more frequent in patients than controls were TRBV5-6, TRBV5-1 and TRBV20-1.

Tagging with unique molecular identifiers was a feature of the TCR beta cDNA libraries. TCRdb analysed the PCR reads with MiXCR anew, one entry per CDR3 protein. The repertoire holds about 430,000 distinct CDR3 sequences, with approximately 39% as singletons. Their antigen targets remain unknown. The specimen was blood. The receptor source for this set is a girl aged 2 to 9 with multiple sclerosis.

This clonotype was seen a handful of times. V gene TRBV5-1 combines with J gene TRBJ2-7; maybe TRBD1 (6 bases). Trimming stripped 4 bases from V and 0 bases from J, with 8 bases between. CDR1 and CDR2 from the germline V gene are SGHRS and YFSETQ. CDR3 size: 13 residues. The CDR3: CASSGDISYEQYF. The CDR3 DNA follows: TGCGCCAGCAGCGGGGACATCTCCTACGAGCAGTACTTC.

V gene TRBV28 combines with J gene TRBJ2-5; tentative D call: TRBD2 (7 bases). The CDR3 length is 12 residues. The V and J ends lost 5 bases and 11 bases respectively, with 15 bases between them. Germline-derived CDR1 and CDR2 are MDHEN and SYDVKM. The CDR3 region is CASSDQGREQYF. The CDR3 DNA reads TGTGCCAGCAGTGACCAGGGGAGGGAGCAGTACTTC.

The V call is TRBV4-1, the J call TRBJ2-1, with TRBD2 identical over 14 bases. This CDR3 is 18 amino acids long. J was trimmed by 5 bases and V by 3 bases; bases with no gene match: 9. Germline CDR1 is MGHRA and CDR2 is YSYEKL. The DNA of the CDR3 is TGCGCCAGCAGCCACCGAAGGGGGACTAGCGGGGGTCACAATGAGCAGTTCTTC. It is translated as CASSHRRGTSGGHNEQFF.

Here the CDR3 reads CASSLPGQKGGSTEAFF. The CDR3 coding sequence is TGTGCCAGCAGCCTGCCGGGACAGAAGGGAGGAAGCACTGAAGCTTTCTTT. This chain connects TRBV4-2 to TRBJ1-1; 7 bases align to TRBD1. The CDR3 consists of 17 residues. Germline CDR1 reads LGHNA; CDR2 reads YNFKEQ. V was clipped by 4 bases and J by 4 bases; unmatched bases: 15.

To note about this clonotype: Without the conserved terminal phenylalanine or tryptophan, this CDR3 likely stems from a read error. The chain joins TRBV12-3 or TRBV12-4 to TRBJ2-3; D is unclear. V dropped 6 bases and J dropped 1 base, with 11 bases sitting between them. The CDR3 runs to 14 residues. The chain's CDR3 is CASSPREGTDTQYS. CDR3 sequence (DNA): TGTGCCAGCAGCCCTAGAGAGGGCACAGATACGCAGTATTCT.